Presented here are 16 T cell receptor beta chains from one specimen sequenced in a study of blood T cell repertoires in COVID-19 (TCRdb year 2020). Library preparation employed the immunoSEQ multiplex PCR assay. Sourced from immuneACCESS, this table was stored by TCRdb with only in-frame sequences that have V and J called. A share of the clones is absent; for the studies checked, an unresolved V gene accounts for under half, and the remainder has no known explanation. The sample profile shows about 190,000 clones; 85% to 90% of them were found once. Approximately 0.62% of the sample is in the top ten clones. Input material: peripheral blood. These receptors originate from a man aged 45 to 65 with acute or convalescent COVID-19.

The CDR3 coding sequence is TGCGCCAGCAGCTCCGGGGGTAGCGGCTACGAGCAGTACTTC. Its protein product is CASSSGGSGYEQYF. The chain employs TRBV5-1 and TRBJ2-7; TRBD2 might be the D (6 bases). V was shortened by 3 bases and J by 3 bases, with 13 bases between the two germline ends. CDR1 and CDR2 from the germline V gene are SGHRS and YFSETQ. The CDR3 spans 14 residues.

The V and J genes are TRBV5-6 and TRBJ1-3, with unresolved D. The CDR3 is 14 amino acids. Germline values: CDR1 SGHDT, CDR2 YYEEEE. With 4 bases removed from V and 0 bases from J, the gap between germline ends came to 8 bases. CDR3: CASSPLYSGNTIYF. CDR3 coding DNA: TGTGCCAGCAGCCCACTGTACTCTGGAAACACCATATATTTT.

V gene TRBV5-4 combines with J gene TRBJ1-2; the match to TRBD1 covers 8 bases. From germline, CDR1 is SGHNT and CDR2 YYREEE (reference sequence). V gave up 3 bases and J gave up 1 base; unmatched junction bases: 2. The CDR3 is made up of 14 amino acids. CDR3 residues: CASSWTGLNYGYTF. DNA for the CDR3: TGTGCCAGCAGCTGGACAGGGCTTAACTATGGCTACACCTTC.

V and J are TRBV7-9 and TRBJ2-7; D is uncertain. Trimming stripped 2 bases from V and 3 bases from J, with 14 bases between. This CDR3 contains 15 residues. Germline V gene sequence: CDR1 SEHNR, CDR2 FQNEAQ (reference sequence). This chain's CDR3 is CASSLNPGPVYEQYF. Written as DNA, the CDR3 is TGTGCCAGCAGCTTAAACCCAGGCCCGGTCTACGAGCAGTACTTC.

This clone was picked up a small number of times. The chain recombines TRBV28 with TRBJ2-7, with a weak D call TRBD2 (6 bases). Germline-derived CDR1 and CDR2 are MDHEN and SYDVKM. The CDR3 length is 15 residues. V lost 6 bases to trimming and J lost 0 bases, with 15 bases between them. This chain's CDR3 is CASRGGIGSSYEQYF. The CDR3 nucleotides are TGTGCCAGCAGGGGAGGAATCGGGAGCTCCTACGAGCAGTACTTC.

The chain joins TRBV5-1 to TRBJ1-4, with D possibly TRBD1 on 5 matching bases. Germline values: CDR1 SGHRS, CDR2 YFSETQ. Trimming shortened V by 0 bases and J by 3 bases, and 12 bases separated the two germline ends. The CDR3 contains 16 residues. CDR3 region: CASSLGSTEPNEKLFF. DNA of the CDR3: TGCGCCAGCAGCTTGGGATCGACAGAGCCTAATGAAAAACTGTTTTTT.

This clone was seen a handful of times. CDR3 region: CASSPLGQGAYEQYF. The CDR3 nucleotides read TGTGCCAGCAGTCCCCTGGGACAGGGGGCTTACGAGCAGTACTTC. The chain couples TRBV27 to TRBJ2-7, with 12 bases lining up with TRBD1. Germline V CDR1 and CDR2: MNHEY, SMNVEV (reference sequence). The CDR3 is made up of 15 amino acids. Trimming at V came to 5 bases and at J to 4 bases, leaving 6 bases not matched to a gene.

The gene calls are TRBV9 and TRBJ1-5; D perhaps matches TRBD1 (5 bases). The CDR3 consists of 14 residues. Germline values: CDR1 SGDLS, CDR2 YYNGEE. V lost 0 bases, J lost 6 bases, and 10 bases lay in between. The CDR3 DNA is TGTGCCAGCAGCGTAGAAGGGGAGGGTCAGCCCCAGCATTTT. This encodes CASSVEGEGQPQHF.

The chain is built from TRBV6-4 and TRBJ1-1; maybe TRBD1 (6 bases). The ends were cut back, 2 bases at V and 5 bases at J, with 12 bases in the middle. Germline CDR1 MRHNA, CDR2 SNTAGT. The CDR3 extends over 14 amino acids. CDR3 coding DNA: TGTGCCAGCAGTGACAAGGGGGAGGGGACTGAAGCTTTCTTT. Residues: CASSDKGEGTEAFF.

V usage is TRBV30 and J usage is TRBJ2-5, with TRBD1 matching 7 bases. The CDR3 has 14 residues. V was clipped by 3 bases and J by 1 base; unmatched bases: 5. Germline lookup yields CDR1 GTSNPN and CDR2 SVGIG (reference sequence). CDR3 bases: TGTGCCTGGAGAGCGACAGGGTCCCAAGAGACCCAGTACTTC. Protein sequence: CAWRATGSQETQYF.

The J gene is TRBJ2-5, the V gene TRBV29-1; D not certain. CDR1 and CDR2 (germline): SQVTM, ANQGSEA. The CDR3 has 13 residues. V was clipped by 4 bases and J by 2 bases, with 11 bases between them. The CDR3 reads CSVASRLQETQYF. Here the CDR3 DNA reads TGCAGCGTTGCCTCGCGTCTACAAGAGACCCAGTACTTC.

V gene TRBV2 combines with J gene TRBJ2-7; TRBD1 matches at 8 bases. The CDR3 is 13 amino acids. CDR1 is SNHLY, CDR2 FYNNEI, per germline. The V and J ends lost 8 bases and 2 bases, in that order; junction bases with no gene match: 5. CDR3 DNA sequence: TGTGCCAGCGTCGGACAGGGCCCCTACGAGCAGTACTTC. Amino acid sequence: CASVGQGPYEQYF.

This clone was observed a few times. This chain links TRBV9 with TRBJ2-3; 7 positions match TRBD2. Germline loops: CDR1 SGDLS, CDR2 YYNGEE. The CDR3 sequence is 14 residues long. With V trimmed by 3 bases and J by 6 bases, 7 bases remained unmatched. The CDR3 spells CASSASGPRDTQYF. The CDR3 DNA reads TGTGCCAGCAGCGCTAGCGGACCGCGCGATACGCAGTATTTT. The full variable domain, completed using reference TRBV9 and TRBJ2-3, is DSGVTQTPKHLITATGQRVTLRCSPRSGDLSVYWYQQSLDQGLQFLIQYYNGEERAKGNILERFSAQQFPDLHSELNLSSLELGDSALYFCASSASGPRDTQYFGPGTRLTVL.

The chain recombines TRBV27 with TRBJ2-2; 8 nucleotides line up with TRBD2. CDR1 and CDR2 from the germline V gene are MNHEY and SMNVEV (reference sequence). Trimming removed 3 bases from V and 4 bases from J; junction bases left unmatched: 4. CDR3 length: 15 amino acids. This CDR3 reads CASSLAGGPTGELFF. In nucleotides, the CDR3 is TGTGCCAGCAGTTTGGCGGGAGGACCCACCGGGGAGCTGTTTTTT.

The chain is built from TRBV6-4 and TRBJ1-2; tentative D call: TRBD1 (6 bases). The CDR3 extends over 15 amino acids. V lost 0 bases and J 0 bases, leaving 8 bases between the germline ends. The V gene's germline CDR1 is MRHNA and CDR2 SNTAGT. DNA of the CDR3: TGTGCCAGCAGTGACTCGGACAGACCTAACTATGGCTACACCTTC. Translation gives CASSDSDRPNYGYTF.

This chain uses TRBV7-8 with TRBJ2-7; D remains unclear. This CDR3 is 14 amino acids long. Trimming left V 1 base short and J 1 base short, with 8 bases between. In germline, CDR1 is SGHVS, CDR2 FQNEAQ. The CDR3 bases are TGTGCCAGCAGCTTAGAAGCCCGATCCTACGAGCAGTACTTC. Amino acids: CASSLEARSYEQYF.